This passage covers 8 T cell receptor beta chains from one sample sequenced in a study of blood T cell repertoires in COVID-19. Generated by immunoSEQ multiplex PCR, the TCRdb table keeps only in-frame clones and is missing some. The table lists about 410,000 clones, roughly 89% of them singletons. Sequenced input: peripheral blood. All receptors come from a woman aged 25 to 39 with active or convalescent COVID-19.

The chain carries TRBV5-1 and TRBJ2-7, with D maybe TRBD1 (6 bases). Germline V gives CDR1 SGHRS, CDR2 YFSETQ. V lost 4 bases and J 1 base, leaving 9 bases between the germline ends. The CDR3 consists of 13 residues. The CDR3 DNA follows: TGCGCCAGCAGCACCGACAGGTCCTACGAGCAGTACTTC. Translating gives CASSTDRSYEQYF. The full variable domain, with the rest looked up from reference TRBV5-1 and TRBJ2-7, is KAGVTQTPRYLIKTRGQQVTLSCSPISGHRSVSWYQQTPGQGLQFLFEYFSETQRNKGNFPGRFSGRQFSNSRSEMNVSTLELGDSALYLCASSTDRSYEQYFGPGTRLTVT.

This chain links TRBV18 with TRBJ2-3, with D unclear. V lost 0 bases, J lost 4 bases, and 11 bases lay in between. CDR1 and CDR2 from the germline V gene are KGHSH and LQKENI. This CDR3 is 15 amino acids long. CDR3 sequence (DNA): TGTGCCAGCTCACCACCGATGCGGTCGGCAGATACGCAGTATTTT. This sequence encodes CASSPPMRSADTQYF.

DNA for the CDR3: TGTGCCTGGAGTAGAGGACTAGCGGGGGACTACGAGCAGTACTTC. Its protein product is CAWSRGLAGDYEQYF. The chain uses TRBV30 and TRBJ2-7; 13 nucleotides agree with TRBD2. The J segment lost 3 bases and the V segment lost 2 bases, leaving 4 bases of the junction unmatched. The length of the CDR3 is 15 residues. Looked up from germline, CDR1 is GTSNPN and CDR2 is SVGIG (reference sequence).

The gene calls are TRBV5-4 and TRBJ2-5; no definite D call. From germline, CDR1 is SGHNT and CDR2 YYREEE (reference sequence). Trimming took off 0 bases at V and 0 bases at J, with 6 bases between the two ends. The CDR3 has 14 amino acids. The CDR3 reads CASSLDPNQETQYF. The CDR3 nucleotides are TGTGCCAGCAGCTTGGACCCTAACCAAGAGACCCAGTACTTC.

V is TRBV19 and J is TRBJ1-4, with TRBD1 matching over 7 bases. This CDR3 contains 14 residues. Germline V lookup: CDR1 LNHDA, CDR2 SQIVND (reference sequence). J was trimmed by 11 bases and V by 5 bases; bases with no gene match: 11. CDR3 nucleotides: TGTGCCAGTAGTCACTCGGGAGCCAGGGGGAAACTGTTTTTT. It codes for CASSHSGARGKLFF.

The chain uses TRBV7-9 and TRBJ1-1; 7 nucleotides line up with TRBD1. In germline, CDR1 is SEHNR, CDR2 FQNEAQ (reference sequence). Trimming at V came to 5 bases and at J to 0 bases, leaving 6 bases not matched to a gene. This CDR3 is built from 15 residues. The chain's CDR3 is CASSARQGMNTEAFF. The CDR3 DNA follows: TGTGCCAGCAGCGCACGACAGGGTATGAACACTGAAGCTTTCTTT.

This clone was observed at least ten times. This chain uses TRBV4-1 with TRBJ1-2, with a tentative D call TRBD1 (5 bases). Germline V gives CDR1 MGHRA, CDR2 YSYEKL. V lost 0 bases, J lost 13 bases, and 21 bases lay in between. The CDR3 has 15 amino acids. CDR3 in amino acids: CASSQDFGGAYPLTF. CDR3 nucleotides: TGCGCCAGCAGCCAAGATTTCGGGGGAGCCTACCCGCTCACCTTC.

The chain has TRBV5-8 and TRBJ1-1; no clear D. V lost 4 bases, J lost 3 bases, and 13 bases lay in between. In germline, CDR1 is SGHTS, CDR2 YDEGEE. This CDR3 comprises 14 residues. The DNA for the CDR3 is TGTGCCAGCAGCGTGGGAGGTCCGGACACTGAAGCTTTCTTT. Translation gives CASSVGGPDTEAFF.